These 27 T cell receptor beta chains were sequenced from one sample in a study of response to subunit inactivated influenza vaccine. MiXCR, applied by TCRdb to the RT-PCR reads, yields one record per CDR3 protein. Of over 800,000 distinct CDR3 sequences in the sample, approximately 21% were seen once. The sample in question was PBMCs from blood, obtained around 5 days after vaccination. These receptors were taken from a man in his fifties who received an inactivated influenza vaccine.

The CDR3 DNA sequence: TGTGCCAGTAGTATCAGGGGCGGACACTCCTACGAGCAGTACTTC. It translates to CASSIRGGHSYEQYF. The V call is TRBV19, the J call TRBJ2-7; TRBD1 is a possible D gene (6 bases). This CDR3 is 15 amino acids long. V was cut by 3 bases and J by 0 bases, with 12 bases left in between. CDR1 is LNHDA, CDR2 SQIVND, per germline (reference sequence).

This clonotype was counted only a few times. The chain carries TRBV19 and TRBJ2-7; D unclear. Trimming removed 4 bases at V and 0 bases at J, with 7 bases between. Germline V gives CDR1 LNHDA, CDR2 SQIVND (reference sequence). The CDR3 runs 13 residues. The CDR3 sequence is CASSTLASYEQYF. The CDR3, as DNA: TGTGCCAGTAGTACGCTTGCCTCCTACGAGCAGTACTTC.

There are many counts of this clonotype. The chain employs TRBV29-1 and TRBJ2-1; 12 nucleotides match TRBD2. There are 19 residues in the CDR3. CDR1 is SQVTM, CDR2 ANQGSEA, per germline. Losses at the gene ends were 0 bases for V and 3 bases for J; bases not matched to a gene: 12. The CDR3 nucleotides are TGCAGCGTTGAAGATCCTTCCGGACTAGCGGGGAATTACTACAATGAGCAGTTCTTC. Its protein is CSVEDPSGLAGNYYNEQFF.

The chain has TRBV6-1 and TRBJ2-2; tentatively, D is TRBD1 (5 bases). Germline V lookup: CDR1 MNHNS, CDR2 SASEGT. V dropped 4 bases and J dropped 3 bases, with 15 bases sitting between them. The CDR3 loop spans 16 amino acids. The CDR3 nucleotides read TGTGCCAGCAGTGCCTACCATAGGGGTTACACCGGGGAGCTGTTTTTT. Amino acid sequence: CASSAYHRGYTGELFF.

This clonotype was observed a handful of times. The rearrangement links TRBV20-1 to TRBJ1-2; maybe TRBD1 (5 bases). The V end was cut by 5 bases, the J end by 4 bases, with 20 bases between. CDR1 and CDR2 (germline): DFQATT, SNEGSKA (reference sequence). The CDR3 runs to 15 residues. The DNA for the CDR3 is TGCAGTGCTCCCAAACCCGGACATTACCCCTATGGCTACACCTTC. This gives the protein CSAPKPGHYPYGYTF.

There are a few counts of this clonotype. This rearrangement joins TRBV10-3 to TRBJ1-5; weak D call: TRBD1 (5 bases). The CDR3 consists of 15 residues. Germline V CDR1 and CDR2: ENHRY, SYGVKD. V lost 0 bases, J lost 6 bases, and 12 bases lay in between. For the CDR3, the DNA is TGTGCCATCAGTGAGTCGACAGATGGGACTCAGCCCCAGCATTTT. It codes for CAISESTDGTQPQHF.

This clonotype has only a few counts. In DNA, the CDR3 is TGTGCCAGCCTCGATTTGCGTGGACGTGCCTACGAGCAGTACTTC. Its protein is CASLDLRGRAYEQYF. The V gene is TRBV11-2, the J gene TRBJ2-7; no definite D call. The germline V gene encodes CDR1 SGHAT and CDR2 FQNNGV. This CDR3 is 15 amino acids long. Deletions cut 8 bases from V and 2 bases from J, with 19 bases between.

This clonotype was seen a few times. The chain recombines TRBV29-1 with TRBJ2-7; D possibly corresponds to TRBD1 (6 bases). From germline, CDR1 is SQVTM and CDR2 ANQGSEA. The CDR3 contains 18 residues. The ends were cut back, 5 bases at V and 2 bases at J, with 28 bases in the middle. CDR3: CSVPDPYAFDRRAYEQYF. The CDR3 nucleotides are TGCAGCGTTCCAGACCCTTACGCATTCGACAGGCGAGCCTACGAGCAGTACTTC.

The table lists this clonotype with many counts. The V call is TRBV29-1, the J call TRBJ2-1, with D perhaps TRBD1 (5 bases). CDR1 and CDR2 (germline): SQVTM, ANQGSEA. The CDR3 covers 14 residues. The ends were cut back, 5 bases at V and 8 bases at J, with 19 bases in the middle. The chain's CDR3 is CSVSLLGLGDEQFF. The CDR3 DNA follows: TGCAGCGTTTCACTGCTTGGTCTAGGGGATGAGCAGTTCTTC.

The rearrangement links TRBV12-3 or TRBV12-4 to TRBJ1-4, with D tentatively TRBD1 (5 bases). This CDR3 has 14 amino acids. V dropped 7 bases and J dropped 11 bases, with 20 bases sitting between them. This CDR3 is CASTQPDNAGKLFF. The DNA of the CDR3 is TGTGCCAGCACTCAACCGGACAATGCGGGGAAACTGTTTTTT.

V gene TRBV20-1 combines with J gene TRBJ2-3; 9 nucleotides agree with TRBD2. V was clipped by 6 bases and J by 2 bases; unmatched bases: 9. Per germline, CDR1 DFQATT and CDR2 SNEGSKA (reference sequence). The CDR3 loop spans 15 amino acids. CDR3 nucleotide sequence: TGCAGTGCAAGAAAACTAGCGGGTTACACAGATACGCAGTATTTT. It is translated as CSARKLAGYTDTQYF.

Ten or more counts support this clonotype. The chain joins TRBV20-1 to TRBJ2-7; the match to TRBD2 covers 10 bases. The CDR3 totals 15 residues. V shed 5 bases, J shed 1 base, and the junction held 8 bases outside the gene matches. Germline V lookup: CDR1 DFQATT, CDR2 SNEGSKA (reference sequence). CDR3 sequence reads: CSADRSGGTSYEQYF. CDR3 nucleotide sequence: TGCAGTGCTGACCGTAGCGGGGGGACTTCCTACGAGCAGTACTTC.

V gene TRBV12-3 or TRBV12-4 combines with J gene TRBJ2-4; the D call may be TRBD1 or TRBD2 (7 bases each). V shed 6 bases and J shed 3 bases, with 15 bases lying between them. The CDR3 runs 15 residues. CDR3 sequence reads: CASSRARGGKNIQYF. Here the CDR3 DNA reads TGTGCCAGCAGCCGGGCCAGGGGGGGCAAAAACATTCAGTACTTC.

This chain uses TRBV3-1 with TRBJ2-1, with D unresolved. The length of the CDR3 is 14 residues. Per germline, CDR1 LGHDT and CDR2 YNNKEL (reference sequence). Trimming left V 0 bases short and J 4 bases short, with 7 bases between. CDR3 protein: CASSQDWLYNEQFF. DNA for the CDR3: TGTGCCAGCAGCCAAGATTGGCTGTACAATGAGCAGTTCTTC.

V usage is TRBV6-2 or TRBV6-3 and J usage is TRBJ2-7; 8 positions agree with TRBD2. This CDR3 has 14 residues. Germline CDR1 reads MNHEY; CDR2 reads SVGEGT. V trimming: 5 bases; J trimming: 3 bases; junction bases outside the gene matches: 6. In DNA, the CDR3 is TGTGCCAGCAGTAAAGGACTAGCTGGCTACGAGCAGTACTTC. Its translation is CASSKGLAGYEQYF.

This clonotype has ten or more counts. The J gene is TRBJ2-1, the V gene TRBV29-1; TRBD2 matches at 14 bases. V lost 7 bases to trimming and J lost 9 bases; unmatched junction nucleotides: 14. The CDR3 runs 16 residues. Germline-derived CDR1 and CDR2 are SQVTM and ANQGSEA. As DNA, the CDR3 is TGCAGCGGGACTAGCGGGAGGTATCCCGGTATCTCTGAGCAGTTCTTC. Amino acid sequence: CSGTSGRYPGISEQFF.

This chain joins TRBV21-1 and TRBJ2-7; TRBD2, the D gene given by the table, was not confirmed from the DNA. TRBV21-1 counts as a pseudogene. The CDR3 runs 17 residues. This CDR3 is CASSKARWARKKYEQYF. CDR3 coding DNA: TGTGCCAGCAGCAAAGCGCGGTGGGCCCGTAAGAAGTACGAGCAGTACTTC.

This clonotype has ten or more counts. The CDR3 nucleotides read TGTGCCAGCAGCTTAGGATTCAGGTCTCCCTACGAGCAGTACTTC. It translates to CASSLGFRSPYEQYF. This rearrangement joins TRBV7-2 to TRBJ2-7; D is uncertain. Per germline, CDR1 SGHTA and CDR2 FQGNSA. V was trimmed by 1 base and J by 2 bases, leaving 12 bases between them. This CDR3 spans 15 amino acids.

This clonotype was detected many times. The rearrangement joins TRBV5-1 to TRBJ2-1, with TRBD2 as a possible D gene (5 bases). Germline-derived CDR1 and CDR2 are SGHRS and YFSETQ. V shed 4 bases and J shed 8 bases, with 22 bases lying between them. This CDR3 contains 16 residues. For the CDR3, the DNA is TGCGCCAGCAGCCGCCCTATCCTGGACTCTAGGGATGAGCAGTTCTTC. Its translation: CASSRPILDSRDEQFF.

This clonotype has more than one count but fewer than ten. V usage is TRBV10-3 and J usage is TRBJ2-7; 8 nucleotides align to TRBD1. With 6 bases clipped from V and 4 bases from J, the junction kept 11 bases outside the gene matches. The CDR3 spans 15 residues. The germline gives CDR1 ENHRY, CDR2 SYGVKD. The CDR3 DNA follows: TGTGCCATCAGGGATACCGGACAGGGTCTTTACGAGCAGTACTTC. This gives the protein CAIRDTGQGLYEQYF.

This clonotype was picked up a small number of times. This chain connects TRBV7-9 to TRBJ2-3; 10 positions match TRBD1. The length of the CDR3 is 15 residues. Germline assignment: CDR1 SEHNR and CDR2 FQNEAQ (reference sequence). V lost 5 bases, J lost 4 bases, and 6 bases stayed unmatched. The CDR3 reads CASSPTGGGPDTQYF. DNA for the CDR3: TGTGCCAGCAGCCCGACAGGGGGCGGCCCAGATACGCAGTATTTT.

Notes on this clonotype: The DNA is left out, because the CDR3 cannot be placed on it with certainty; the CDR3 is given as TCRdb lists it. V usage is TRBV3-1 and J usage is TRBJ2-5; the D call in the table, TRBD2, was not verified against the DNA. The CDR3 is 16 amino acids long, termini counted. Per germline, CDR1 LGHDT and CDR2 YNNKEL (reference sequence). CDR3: CASSQEFGAGALFRYF.

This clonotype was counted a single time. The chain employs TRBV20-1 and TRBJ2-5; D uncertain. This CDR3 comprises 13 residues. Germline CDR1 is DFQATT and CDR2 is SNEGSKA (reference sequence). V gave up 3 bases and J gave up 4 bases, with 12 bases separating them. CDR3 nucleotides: TGCAGTGCTAGTAGGGTCGTGAGAGAGACCCAGTACTTC. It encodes CSASRVVRETQYF.

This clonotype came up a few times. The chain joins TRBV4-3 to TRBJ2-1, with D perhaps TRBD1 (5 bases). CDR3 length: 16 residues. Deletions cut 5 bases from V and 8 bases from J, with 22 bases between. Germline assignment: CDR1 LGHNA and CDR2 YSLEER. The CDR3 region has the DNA TGCGCCAGCAGCTCCCTGGTAAAGGGGATCGGAGATGAGCAGTTCTTC. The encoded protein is CASSSLVKGIGDEQFF.

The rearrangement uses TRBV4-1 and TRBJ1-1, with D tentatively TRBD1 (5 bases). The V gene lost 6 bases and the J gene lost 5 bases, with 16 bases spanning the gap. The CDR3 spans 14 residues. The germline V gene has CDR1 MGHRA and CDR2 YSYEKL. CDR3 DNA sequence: TGCGCCAGCAGACATGTCGGGGGAAGGACTGAAGCTTTCTTT. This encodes CASRHVGGRTEAFF.

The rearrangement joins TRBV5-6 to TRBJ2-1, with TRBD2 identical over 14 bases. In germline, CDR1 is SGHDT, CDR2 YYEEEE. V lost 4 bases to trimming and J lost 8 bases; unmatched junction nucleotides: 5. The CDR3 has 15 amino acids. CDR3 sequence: CASSTGLAGVDEQFF. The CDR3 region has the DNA TGTGCCAGCAGCACGGGACTAGCGGGAGTTGATGAGCAGTTCTTC.

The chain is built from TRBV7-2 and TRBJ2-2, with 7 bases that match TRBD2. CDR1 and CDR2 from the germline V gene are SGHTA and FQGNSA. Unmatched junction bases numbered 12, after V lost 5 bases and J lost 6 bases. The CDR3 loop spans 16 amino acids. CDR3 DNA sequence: TGTGCCAGCAGCCCCGATGCGGGGAGGGCCCCCGGGGAGCTGTTTTTT. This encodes CASSPDAGRAPGELFF.